This T cell receptor beta chain was sequenced in a study of blood T cell repertoires in COVID-19. Generated by immunoSEQ multiplex PCR, the TCRdb table keeps only in-frame clones and is missing some. Of hundreds of thousands of clones in the sample, around 89% were seen once. The sequence was collected from a woman in her 30s who had recovered from COVID-19. The sequencing input was PBMCs or T cells enriched from blood (not recorded which).

The CDR3: CASSKHIAGGADTQYF. As DNA, the CDR3 is TGTGCCAGCAGCAAACATATAGCGGGAGGCGCAGATACGCAGTATTTT. The chain employs TRBV7-3 and TRBJ2-3; 10 bases line up with TRBD2. Germline assignment: CDR1 SGHTA and CDR2 FQGTGA. Trimming removed 5 bases from V and 4 bases from J; junction bases left unmatched: 9. This CDR3 has 16 residues.